The clone carrying this T cell receptor beta chain occurred once. Its cognate antigen is unknown. The data were taken from a study of CD8+ T cells in alopecia areata. Study information: At a dose of 5 to 10 mg twice daily, oral tofacitinib was given to treated patients. Study findings and constraints: Higher clonality and more expanded CD8+ clones appeared in lesional than normal scalp.

CDR3 length: 18 residues. The J segment lost 6 bases and the V segment lost 4 bases, leaving 13 bases of the junction unmatched. The germline CDR1 and CDR2 sequences are MNHEY and SMNVEV (reference sequence). TCR sequencing used cDNA made by reverse transcription of extracted RNA. Data came from immunoSEQ multiplex PCR; TCRdb stores just in-frame clones and leaves some out. The sample shows 150,000 or so clones, approximately 45% of them seen only once. The sample comprised CD4+ T cells sorted from blood. The clonotype was recovered from a human donor with alopecia areata. The genes are TRBV27 and TRBJ2-1, with 12 nucleotides matching TRBD2. CDR3 nucleotides: TGTGCCAGCAGTTCGTTTTATCCCCCTAGCGGGAGGGTCAATGAGCAGTTCTTC. Translated, it gives CASSSFYPPSGRVNEQFF.